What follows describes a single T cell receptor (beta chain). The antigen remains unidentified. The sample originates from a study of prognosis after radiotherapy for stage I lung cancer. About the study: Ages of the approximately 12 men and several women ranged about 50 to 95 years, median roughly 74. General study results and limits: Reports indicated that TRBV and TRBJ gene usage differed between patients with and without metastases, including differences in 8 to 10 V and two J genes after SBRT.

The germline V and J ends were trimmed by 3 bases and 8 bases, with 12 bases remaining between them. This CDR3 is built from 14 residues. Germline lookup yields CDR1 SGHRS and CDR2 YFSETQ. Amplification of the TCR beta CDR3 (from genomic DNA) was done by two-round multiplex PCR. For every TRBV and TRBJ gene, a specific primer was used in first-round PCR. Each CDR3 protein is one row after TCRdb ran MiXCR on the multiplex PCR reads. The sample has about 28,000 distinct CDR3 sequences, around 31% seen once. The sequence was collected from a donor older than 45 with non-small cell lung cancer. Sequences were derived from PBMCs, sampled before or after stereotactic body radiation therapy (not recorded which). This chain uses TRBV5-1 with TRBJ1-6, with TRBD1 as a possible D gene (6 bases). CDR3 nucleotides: TGCGCCAGCAGCTGGCAGGGGTTCCATTCACCCCTCCACTTT. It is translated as CASSWQGFHSPLHF.